Listed here is a single TCR beta chain. The repertoire was sequenced with immunoSEQ multiplex PCR; TCRdb's copy has only in-frame clones and lacks some. The table lists about 85,000 clones, roughly 80% of them singletons. This sample was included in a study of T cell clones after liver transplantation. As for the study in general: In this trial, immunosuppression withdrawal was attempted within 2 years of liver transplant. A pre-transplant mixed lymphocyte reaction with TCRbeta sequencing defined graft-donor-reactive clones followed in post-transplant blood. Without induction therapy, subjects received standard immunosuppression until 12-24 months post-transplant.

This CDR3 region has 13 residues. V was cut by 5 bases and J by 6 bases, with 14 bases left in between. Germline lookup yields CDR1 SNHLY and CDR2 FYNNEI. The clonotype was recovered from a human patient who received a liver transplant. A share of the T cells may be of graft donor origin. The chain uses TRBV2 and TRBJ2-7; no reliable D call. The specimen was CD4+ T cells from blood, collected about 46 months after liver transplant. Here the CDR3 reads CASSFLETGEQYF. For the CDR3, the DNA is TGTGCCAGCAGTTTCCTTGAAACGGGCGAGCAGTACTTC.